Listed below are T cell receptor beta chains from one sample, sequenced in a study of T cells and Merkel cell carcinoma outcomes. Sequencing was performed with immunoSEQ multiplex PCR; in TCRdb, only in-frame clones are kept and a portion is missing. The repertoire consists of about 3,000 clones, with around 97% occurring once and the leading ten covering about 1.9%. Sequenced: tumor tissue from Merkel cell carcinoma. Receptors were obtained from a human donor with Merkel cell carcinoma. Each CDR3 is given with its conserved first and last residue. D genes are given only for firm matches. Where a row states a size, it is once, few, many or the class of an expanded clone; other rows omit it.

j_call d_call clone_size v_call cdr3_aa cdr3_nt
TRBJ2-7 . . TRBV10-3 CAISEGYEQYF TGTGCCATCAGTGAGGGCTACGAGCAGTACTTC
TRBJ1-1 TRBD1 . TRBV27 CASSSQGFEAFF TGTGCCAGCAGTTCACAGGGGTTTGAAGCTTTCTTT
TRBJ2-7 . . TRBV7-9 CASSLASRTGPLNEQYF TGTGCCAGCAGCTTGGCCTCTCGGACTGGTCCTCTGAACGAGCAGTACTTC
TRBJ2-3 . once TRBV7-2 CASGRSGDTQYF TGTGCCAGCGGGAGGTCGGGAGATACGCAGTATTTT
TRBJ2-5 . . TRBV13 CASSSRQGVQTQYF TGTGCCAGCAGCTCCCGGCAGGGAGTTCAGACCCAGTACTTC
TRBJ2-1 . . TRBV19 CASSLGRNRAVREQFF TGTGCCAGTAGCCTAGGGCGGAACAGGGCCGTTAGGGAGCAGTTCTTC
TRBJ2-7 . . TRBV11-3 CASSIGGGGTYEQYF TGTGCCAGCAGCATCGGAGGGGGTGGAACCTACGAGCAATACTTC
TRBJ2-7 TRBD1 . TRBV18 CASSPLQGQGIDEQYF TGTGCCAGCTCACCACTCCAGGGACAGGGGATTGACGAGCAGTACTTC
TRBJ2-1 TRBD2 . TRBV5-1 CASSNSGAEQFF TGCGCCAGCAGCAATAGCGGGGCCGAGCAGTTCTTC
TRBJ2-1 TRBD2 . TRBV6-5 CASSKILAGLDEQFF TGTGCCAGCAGTAAGATACTAGCGGGTCTGGATGAGCAGTTCTTC
TRBJ1-3 . . TRBV6-5 CASSYSSGNTIYF TGTGCCAGCAGTTACAGCTCTGGAAACACCATATATTTT
TRBJ2-1 . . TRBV9 CASSADPSYNEQFF TGTGCCAGCAGCGCGGACCCGAGCTACAATGAGCAGTTCTTC
TRBJ2-7 . . TRBV7-8 CASSPSDEQYF TGTGCTAGCAGCCCAAGTGACGAGCAGTACTTC
TRBJ2-1 TRBD2 . TRBV27 CASSLSASGRNEQFF TGTGCCAGCAGTTTGTCGGCTAGCGGGAGGAATGAGCAGTTCTTC
TRBJ2-7 . . TRBV19 CASSTISPGEQYF TGTGCCAGTAGTACGATTTCTCCGGGGGAGCAGTACTTC
TRBJ2-1 . . TRBV29-1 CSDGGTSSYNEQFF TGCAGCGATGGGGGGACCAGCTCCTACAATGAGCAGTTCTTC
TRBJ2-2 TRBD1 . TRBV6-1 CASSRDRVNTGELFF TGTGCCAGCAGCAGGGACAGGGTGAACACCGGAGAGCTGTTTTTT
TRBJ2-3 . . TRBV29-1 CSVDGGTDTQYF TGCAGCGTTGACGGGGGCACAGATACGCAGTATTTT
TRBJ1-4 . . TRBV15 CATSSGRGKGYEKLFF TGTGCCACCAGCAGTGGCAGGGGAAAGGGATACGAAAAACTGTTTTTT
TRBJ2-1 . . TRBV10-3 CASSPGAASYNEQFF TGTGCCTCGAGCCCGGGGGCTGCCTCCTACAATGAGCAGTTCTTC
TRBJ2-4 TRBD1 . TRBV18 CASSPGTENIQYF TGTGCCAGCTCACCCGGGACAGAAAACATTCAGTACTTC
TRBJ1-2 . . TRBV5-6 CASSLWGPGGYTF TGTGCCAGCAGCTTGTGGGGGCCGGGTGGCTACACCTTC
TRBJ1-6 . . TRBV6-5 CASMDWRSYNSPLHF TGTGCCAGCATGGATTGGCGGTCCTATAATTCACCCCTCCACTTT
TRBJ2-1 TRBD2 . TRBV5-5 CASSLPTRTSGMKYEQFF TGTGCCAGCAGCTTGCCGACCCGGACTAGCGGGATGAAGTATGAGCAGTTCTTC
TRBJ2-3 TRBD1 . TRBV5-6 CASSLQTGTAYTDTQYF TGTGCCAGCAGCTTACAGACCGGGACAGCATACACAGATACGCAGTATTTT
TRBJ2-5 . . TRBV19 CASSGSGTIETQYF TGTGCCAGTAGTGGTTCCGGGACAATAGAGACCCAGTACTTC
TRBJ2-7 . . TRBV5-1 CASSLNGAYEQYF TGCGCCAGCAGCTTAAACGGGGCCTACGAGCAGTACTTC
TRBJ1-2 . once TRBV9 CASSSQGLALYGYTF TGTGCCAGCAGCTCACAGGGTTTAGCCCTTTATGGCTACACCTTC
TRBJ1-5 TRBD1 . TRBV15 CATAGTGGIQPQHF TGTGCCACGGCCGGGACAGGGGGCATTCAGCCCCAGCATTTT
TRBJ2-7 TRBD2 . TRBV19 CASSIPGRTSYEQYF TGTGCCAGTAGTATTCCAGGAAGGACTAGCTACGAGCAGTACTTC
TRBJ2-2 . . TRBV10-3 CAISGQENTGELFF TGTGCCATCAGTGGGCAAGAAAACACCGGGGAGCTGTTTTTT
TRBJ1-1 . . TRBV20-1 CSARVRPEAFF TGCAGTGCTAGGGTCAGACCTGAAGCTTTCTTT
TRBJ2-1 . . TRBV21-1 CASSNNEQFF TGTGCCAGCAGCAACAATGAGCAGTTCTTC
TRBJ1-2 . . TRBV27 CASSLSGSVYGYTF TGTGCCAGCAGTTTATCGGGCAGCGTTTATGGCTACACCTTC
TRBJ2-3 TRBD2 . TRBV7-9 CASSLLSRSGGSTDTQYF TGTGCCAGCAGCTTATTAAGCCGTTCGGGAGGTAGTACAGATACGCAGTATTTT
TRBJ1-1 . once TRBV5-4 CASSRQGRVNTEAFF TGTGCCAGCAGCCGGCAAGGACGGGTGAACACTGAAGCTTTCTTT
TRBJ1-4 . once TRBV28 CASREQGRYEKLFF TGTGCCAGCAGGGAACAGGGCCGGTACGAAAAACTGTTTTTT
TRBJ2-7 TRBD2 . TRBV5-4 CASRQGGTSGGYEQYF TGTGCCAGCAGACAAGGAGGGACTAGCGGGGGCTACGAGCAGTACTTC
TRBJ2-7 . . TRBV18 CASSPRQGTEQYF TGTGCCAGCTCACCGCGTCAGGGAACCGAGCAGTACTTC
TRBJ1-2 . . TRBV2 CASTEREGYTF TGTGCCAGCACCGAACGGGAGGGCTACACCTTC
TRBJ1-3 . . TRBV9 CASSPRTTGNTIYF TGTGCCAGCAGCCCTCGGACAACTGGAAACACCATATATTTT
TRBJ1-3 . . TRBV11-2 CASREGGSGNTIYF TGTGCCAGCAGGGAAGGGGGCTCTGGAAACACCATATATTTT
TRBJ1-1 . . TRBV29-1 CSVLSRGGGNRAEAFF TGCAGCGTTCTTTCCCGGGGTGGGGGTAACCGGGCCGAAGCTTTCTTT
TRBJ1-2 TRBD1 . TRBV6-5 CASSWGQGDGYTF TGTGCCAGCAGTTGGGGACAGGGAGATGGCTACACCTTC
TRBJ1-5 TRBD1 once TRBV29-1 CSVWTGNDNQPQHF TGCAGCGTCTGGACAGGGAATGACAATCAGCCCCAGCATTTT
TRBJ1-4 TRBD1 . TRBV4-1 CASSRNPGQPNEKLFF TGCGCCAGCAGCCGCAATCCGGGACAGCCTAATGAAAAACTGTTTTTT
TRBJ1-3 . . TRBV5-1 CASSTDSSGNTIYF TGCGCCAGCAGCACGGACAGCTCTGGAAACACCATATATTTT
TRBJ2-7 TRBD2 once TRBV5-6 CASSYWTSGVRSYEQYF TGTGCCAGCAGCTATTGGACTAGCGGGGTTCGCTCCTACGAGCAGTACTTC
TRBJ2-3 . . TRBV7-2 CASSPGGPGADTQYF TGTGCCAGCAGCCCCGGAGGGCCCGGCGCAGATACGCAGTATTTT
TRBJ2-7 TRBD1 . TRBV7-2 CASSSVDRLYEQYF TGTGCCAGCAGCTCAGTGGACAGGCTCTACGAGCAGTACTTC
TRBJ2-3 TRBD2 . TRBV19 CASSRTSGSVADTQYF TGTGCCAGTAGCAGGACTAGCGGGAGCGTTGCAGATACGCAGTATTTT
TRBJ2-1 TRBD1 . TRBV19 CASSPGQGRLNEQFF TGTGCCAGTAGTCCCGGACAGGGAAGGCTCAATGAGCAGTTCTTC
TRBJ2-1 TRBD2 . TRBV5-4 CASSLGLTSGMSQFF TGTGCCAGCAGCTTGGGTTTGACTAGCGGGATGTCCCAGTTCTTC